This TCR beta chain came from a study of blood T cell repertoires in COVID-19. Study-level background: Sites in the United States, Italy and Spain provided acute and convalescent COVID-19 samples. Nucleic acid was either cDNA or gDNA, and it came from T cells, B-cell-depleted T cells, or PBMCs.

The CDR3 runs 15 residues. CDR1 is LNHDA and CDR2 is SQIVND in the germline V gene (reference sequence). V dropped 3 bases and J dropped 6; count of bases not matched to a gene: 7. Method: immunoSEQ multiplex PCR; TCRdb's copy keeps in-frame clones and lacks some. Found here are approximately 90,000 clones, around 87% of them singletons; the top ten hold roughly 4.5%. The chain carries TRBV19 and TRBJ2-4; 8 positions match TRBD1. Input material: peripheral blood. The source of this sequence is an elderly woman with acute or convalescent COVID-19. As DNA, the CDR3 is TGTGCCAGTAGTATCCTCGGACAGGGAGGAAACATTCAGTACTTC. It translates to CASSILGQGGNIQYF.